The 10 T cell receptor beta chains listed next were all sequenced from one sample in a study of identical twins' blood T cells (dated by TCRdb to about 2013). Library preparation employed 5' RACE. The instrument given in TCRdb is Illumina Genome Analyzer IIx. TCRdb reran the public reads through fastp at Q25 and MiXCR, keeping productive beta chains. Rows merge per CDR3 protein into single entries with the most common DNA and genes. The sample data list a few hundred thousand distinct CDR3 sequences, and over 25% of these were observed just once. Clones ranked in the top ten supply approximately 6.6% of the sample. The sequencing sample was made of PBMCs. These receptors were taken from a woman aged 18 to 55 in good health.

This clonotype was picked up a small number of times. The rearrangement joins TRBV5-1 to TRBJ1-2; no clear D. With 7 bases removed from V and 4 bases from J, the gap between germline ends came to 11 bases. Germline assignment: CDR1 SGHRS and CDR2 YFSETQ. CDR3 length equals 12 residues. In nucleotides, the CDR3 is TGCGCCAGCGCGAACGGAGTCTATGGCTACACCTTC. Residues: CASANGVYGYTF.

The V gene is TRBV7-3, the J gene TRBJ2-7; 7 positions agree with TRBD1. The CDR3 consists of 14 residues. The germline V gene has CDR1 SGHTA and CDR2 FQGTGA. The junction had 9 bases not matched to a gene; V was cut back by 6 bases and J by 4 bases. The CDR3 region is CASSFAGGSYEQYF. The CDR3 DNA follows: TGTGCCAGCAGTTTTGCAGGGGGATCTTACGAGCAGTACTTC.

This clonotype was detected a few times. The chain has TRBV6-1 and TRBJ1-2, with a tentative D call TRBD1 (6 bases). V was shortened by 3 bases and J by 4 bases, with 15 bases between the two germline ends. The CDR3 runs to 15 residues. The germline gives CDR1 MNHNS, CDR2 SASEGT. CDR3 amino acids: CASSDRGGSLYGYTF. The CDR3 region has the DNA TGTGCCAGCAGTGACAGAGGGGGGTCTCTCTATGGCTACACCTTC.

This clonotype was observed a few times. The chain joins TRBV12-3 or TRBV12-4 to TRBJ2-3, with 7 bases lining up with TRBD2. The CDR3 sequence is 15 residues long. The trim removed 1 base at V and 8 bases at J, leaving 9 bases unmatched. The CDR3 here is CASSLGGLGRGTQYF. In nucleotides, the CDR3 is TGTGCCAGCAGTTTAGGAGGACTAGGTAGAGGTACGCAGTATTTT.

This clonotype was picked up many times. This chain uses TRBV7-9 with TRBJ1-5; D gene uncertain. The germline V gene has CDR1 SEHNR and CDR2 FQNEAQ (reference sequence). The CDR3 length is 13 residues. Trimming took 0 bases from V and 4 from J, leaving 4 bases between them. As DNA, the CDR3 is TGTGCCAGCAGCTTAGCGCTGAATCAGCCCCAGCATTTT. Translating it yields CASSLALNQPQHF.

The gene calls are TRBV5-5 and TRBJ1-1; unclear D gene. V lost 0 bases to trimming and J lost 4 bases, with 10 bases between them. Germline assignment: CDR1 SGHKS and CDR2 YYEKEE (reference sequence). CDR3 length: 14 amino acids. In nucleotides, the CDR3 is TGTGCCAGCAGCTTGGCCACGGGCGTCACTGAAGCTTTCTTT. Translated: CASSLATGVTEAFF. Together with reference TRBV5-5 and TRBJ1-1, the CDR3 gives the full variable domain: DAGVTQSPTHLIKTRGQQVTLRCSPISGHKSVSWYQQVLGQGPQFIFQYYEKEERGRGNFPDRFSARQFPNYSSELNVNALLLGDSALYLCASSLATGVTEAFFGQGTRLTVV.

Notes on this clonotype: A much larger clonotype is one base distant, so this may be a read error. This chain links TRBV10-2 with TRBJ1-5; perhaps TRBD1 as D (6 bases). This CDR3 region has 15 residues. The V end lost 7 bases, the J end lost 1 base, and 14 bases lay between the germline ends. Germline CDR1 WSHSY, CDR2 SAAADI. DNA of the CDR3: TGCGCCAGCACAGGGGAGCGCCTAAGCAATCAGCCCCAGCATTTT. Its translation: CASTGERLSNQPQHF.

The gene calls are TRBV13 and TRBJ1-1; D gene ambiguous. Trimming stripped 5 bases from V and 4 bases from J, with 11 bases between. In germline, CDR1 is PRHDT, CDR2 FYEKMQ (reference sequence). The CDR3 has 13 residues. The CDR3 protein is CASSPGVLTEAFF. The CDR3 DNA reads as TGTGCCAGCAGCCCCGGGGTCCTCACTGAAGCTTTCTTT.

This clonotype was observed many times. The chain employs TRBV20-1 and TRBJ2-7; possibly TRBD2 for D (5 bases). Trimming pared 6 bases from V and 2 bases from J, leaving 11 bases between. Germline V gives CDR1 DFQATT, CDR2 SNEGSKA (reference sequence). The CDR3 loop spans 12 amino acids. This CDR3 reads CSAMWGAYEQYF. The CDR3 DNA is TGCAGTGCAATGTGGGGAGCCTACGAGCAGTACTTC.

This clonotype was counted only a few times. CDR3 nucleotide sequence: TGTGCCAGCAGGAGGGACCGAGCTTTCTCTGGAAACACCATATATTTT. Translated: CASRRDRAFSGNTIYF. The chain employs TRBV6-1 and TRBJ1-3; weak D call: TRBD1 (5 bases). The CDR3 totals 16 residues. Germline CDR1 and CDR2: MNHNS and SASEGT. V dropped 6 bases and J dropped 0 bases, with 15 bases sitting between them.